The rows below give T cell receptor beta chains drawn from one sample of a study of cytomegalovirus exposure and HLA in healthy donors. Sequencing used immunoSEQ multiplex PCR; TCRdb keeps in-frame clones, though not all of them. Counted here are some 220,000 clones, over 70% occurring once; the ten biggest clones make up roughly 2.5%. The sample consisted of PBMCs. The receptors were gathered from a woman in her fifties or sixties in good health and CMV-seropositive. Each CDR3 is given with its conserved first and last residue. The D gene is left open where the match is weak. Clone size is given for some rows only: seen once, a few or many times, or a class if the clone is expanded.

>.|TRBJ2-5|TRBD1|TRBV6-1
CASSDRPSTGVKTQYF
TGTGCCAGCAGTGACCGACCCTCGACAGGGGTAAAGACCCAGTACTTC
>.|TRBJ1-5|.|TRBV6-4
CASSQEVNQPQHF
TGTGCCAGCAGTCAGGAGGTCAATCAGCCCCAGCATTTT
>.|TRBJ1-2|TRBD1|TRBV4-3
CASSQDSGQALGYTF
TGCGCCAGCAGCCAAGATAGCGGACAGGCCCTTGGCTACACCTTC
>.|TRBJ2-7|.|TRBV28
CASSSPGRGKSGEQYF
TGTGCCAGCAGCTCTCCGGGACGGGGGAAAAGTGGCGAGCAGTACTTC
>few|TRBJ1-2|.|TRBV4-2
CASSQALNYGYTF
TGTGCCAGCAGCCAGGCTTTAAACTATGGCTACACCTTC
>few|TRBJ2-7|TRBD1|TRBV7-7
CASSWITDRRDEQYF
TGTGCCAGCAGCTGGATAACGGACAGGCGCGACGAGCAGTACTTC
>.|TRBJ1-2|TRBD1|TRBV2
CASERQGLSNYGYTF
TGTGCCAGCGAGCGACAGGGGCTATCTAACTATGGCTACACCTTC
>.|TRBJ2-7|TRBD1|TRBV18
CASSLQQGARSYEQYF
TGTGCCAGCTCACTCCAACAGGGGGCTCGAAGCTACGAGCAGTACTTC
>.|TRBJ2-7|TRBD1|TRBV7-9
CSSSLALAGGYEQYF
TGTTCCAGCAGCTTAGCGCTTGCAGGGGGCTACGAGCAGTACTTC
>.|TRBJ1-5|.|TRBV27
CASSLQAGNQPQHF
TGTGCCAGCAGCTTACAGGCCGGCAATCAGCCCCAGCATTTT
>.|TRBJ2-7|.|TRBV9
CASSPSAGNEQYF
TGTGCCAGCAGCCCTTCGGCGGGAAACGAGCAGTACTTC
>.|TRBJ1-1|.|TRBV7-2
CASSLSGVNTEAFF
TGTGCCAGCAGCCTGAGCGGGGTGAACACTGAAGCTTTCTTT
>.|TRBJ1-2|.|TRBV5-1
CASSLDQVGGYTF
TGCGCCAGCAGCTTGGATCAGGTTGGTGGCTACACCTTC
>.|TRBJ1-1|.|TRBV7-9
CASSLQGNTEAFF
TGTGCCAGCAGCTTACAGGGCAACACTGAAGCTTTCTTT
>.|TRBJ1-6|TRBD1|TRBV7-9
CASSSTGGNSPLHF
TGTGCCAGCAGCTCGACAGGGGGTAATTCACCCCTCCACTTT
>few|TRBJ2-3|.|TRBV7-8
CASSPPITDTQYF
TGTGCCAGCAGCCCCCCAATCACAGATACGCAGTATTTT
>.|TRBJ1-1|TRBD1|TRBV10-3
CASSYAGTGKKTEAFF
TGTGCCAGCAGTTACGCCGGGACAGGGAAAAAAACTGAAGCTTTCTTT
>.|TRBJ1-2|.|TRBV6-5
CASRQQGSGGYTF
TGTGCCAGCAGACAACAGGGATCGGGCGGCTACACCTTC
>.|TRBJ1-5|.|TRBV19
CASNRVVEQPQHF
TGTGCCAGTAACAGGGTTGTCGAACAGCCCCAGCATTTT
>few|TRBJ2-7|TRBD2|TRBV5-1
CASSLTSGSTNEQYF
TGCGCCAGCAGCTTGACCAGCGGGAGCACAAACGAGCAGTACTTC
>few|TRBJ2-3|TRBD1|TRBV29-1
CSATTGADTQYF
TGCAGCGCCACGACAGGGGCAGATACGCAGTATTTT
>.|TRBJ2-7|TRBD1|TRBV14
CASSQGRDRSYEQYF
TGTGCCAGCAGCCAAGGACGGGACAGGAGCTACGAGCAGTACTTC
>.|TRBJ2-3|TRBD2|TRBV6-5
CASSYDGGAWDTQYF
TGTGCCAGCAGTTACGACGGGGGGGCATGGGATACGCAGTATTTT